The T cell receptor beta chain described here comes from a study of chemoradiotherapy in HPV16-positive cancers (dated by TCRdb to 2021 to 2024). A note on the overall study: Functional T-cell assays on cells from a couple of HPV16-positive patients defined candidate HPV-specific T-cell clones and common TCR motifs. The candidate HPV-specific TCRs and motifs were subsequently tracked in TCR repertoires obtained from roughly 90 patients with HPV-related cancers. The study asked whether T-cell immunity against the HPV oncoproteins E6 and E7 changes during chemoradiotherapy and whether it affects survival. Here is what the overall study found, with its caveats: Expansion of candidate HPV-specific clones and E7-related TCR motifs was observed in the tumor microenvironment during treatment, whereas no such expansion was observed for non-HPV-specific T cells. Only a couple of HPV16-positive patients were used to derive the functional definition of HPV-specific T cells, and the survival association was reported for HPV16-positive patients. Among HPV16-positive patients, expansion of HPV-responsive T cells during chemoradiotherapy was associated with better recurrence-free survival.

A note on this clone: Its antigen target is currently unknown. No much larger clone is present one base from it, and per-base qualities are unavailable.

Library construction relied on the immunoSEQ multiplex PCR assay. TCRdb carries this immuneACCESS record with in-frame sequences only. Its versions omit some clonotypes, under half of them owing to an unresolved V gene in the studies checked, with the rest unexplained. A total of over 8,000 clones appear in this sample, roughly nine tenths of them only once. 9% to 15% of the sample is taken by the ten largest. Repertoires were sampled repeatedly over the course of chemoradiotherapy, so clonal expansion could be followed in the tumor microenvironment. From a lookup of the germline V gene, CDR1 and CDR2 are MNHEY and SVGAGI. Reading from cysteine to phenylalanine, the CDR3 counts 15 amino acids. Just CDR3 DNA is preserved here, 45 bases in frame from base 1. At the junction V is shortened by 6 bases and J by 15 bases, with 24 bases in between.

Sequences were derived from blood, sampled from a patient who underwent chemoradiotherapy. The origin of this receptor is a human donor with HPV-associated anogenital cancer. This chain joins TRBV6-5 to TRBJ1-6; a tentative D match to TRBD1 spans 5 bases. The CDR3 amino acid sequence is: CASSHGDLRRFGLHF. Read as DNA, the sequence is TGTGCCAGCAGCCACGGGGACCTAAGGAGATTTGGCCTCCACTTT.